Listed here are 31 T cell receptor beta chains from one sample, sequenced in a study of CD8 T cells in Susac syndrome. RNA in amounts of roughly 0.5 to 1 ug was reverse transcribed with random hexamers. MiXCR was run by TCRdb on the immunoSEQ multiplex PCR reads, yielding one entry per CDR3 protein. The top ten hold over 0.095% of the sample, which has about 180,000 distinct CDR3 sequences, 94% seen once. The sample consisted of CD4+ T cells from PBMCs. These receptors all come from a human donor with Susac syndrome.

The chain links TRBV20-1 to TRBJ2-2, with D possibly being TRBD1 (6 bases). Germline V gives CDR1 DFQATT, CDR2 SNEGSKA (reference sequence). V was clipped by 3 bases and J by 5 bases, with 16 bases between them. The CDR3 sequence is 15 residues long. CDR3 protein: CSARVSGAGTGELFF. The CDR3 region has the DNA TGCAGTGCTAGGGTATCAGGGGCAGGTACCGGGGAGCTGTTTTTT.

The V and J genes are TRBV25-1 and TRBJ2-1; 8 nucleotides agree with TRBD2. The CDR3 extends over 13 amino acids. Unmatched junction bases numbered 5, after V lost 7 bases and J lost 6 bases. Germline values: CDR1 MGHDK, CDR2 SYGVNS. The CDR3 DNA reads as TGTGCCAGCAACGGGGGGGGCCTCAATGAGCAGTTCTTC. Protein product: CASNGGGLNEQFF.

The J gene is TRBJ2-5, the V gene TRBV7-9, with TRBD2 matching 8 bases. The V segment lost 4 bases and the J segment 7 bases; nucleotides outside the gene matches: 5. Germline CDR1 is SEHNR and CDR2 is FQNEAQ (reference sequence). This CDR3 is 13 amino acids long. The chain's CDR3 is CASSSAGGRTQYF. The DNA of the CDR3 is TGTGCCAGCAGCTCCGCGGGGGGCCGGACCCAGTACTTC.

The J gene is TRBJ2-5, the V gene TRBV9, with 8 bases matching TRBD2. CDR3 length: 16 residues. Germline values: CDR1 SGDLS, CDR2 YYNGEE. V dropped 4 bases and J dropped 1; count of bases not matched to a gene: 9. CDR3 protein: CASSSSAAGVQETQYF. The CDR3 DNA reads TGTGCCAGCAGCTCTAGTGCAGCGGGGGTCCAAGAGACCCAGTACTTC.

The rearrangement joins TRBV18 to TRBJ2-1, with D perhaps matching TRBD1 (5 bases). The CDR3 is made up of 13 amino acids. From germline, CDR1 is KGHSH and CDR2 LQKENI. Trimming cost V 6 bases and J 7 bases, with 13 bases left between them. The CDR3 loop is CASSAGMRNEQFF. CDR3 coding DNA: TGTGCCAGCTCTGCAGGGATGAGGAATGAGCAGTTCTTC.

This chain links TRBV11-2 with TRBJ2-7; D is uncertain. The germline V and J ends were trimmed by 1 base and 1 base, with 8 bases remaining between them. CDR1 is SGHAT, CDR2 FQNNGV, per germline. The CDR3 consists of 14 residues. The CDR3: CASSLAGPSYEQYF. Written as DNA, the CDR3 is TGTGCCAGCAGCTTAGCAGGTCCATCCTACGAGCAGTACTTC. The full variable domain, its missing parts supplied by reference TRBV11-2 and TRBJ2-7, is EAGVAQSPRYKIIEKRQSVAFWCNPISGHATLYWYQQILGQGPKLLIQFQNNGVVDDSQLPKDRFSAERLKGVDSTLKIQPAKLEDSAVYLCASSLAGPSYEQYFGPGTRLTVT.

V usage is TRBV30 and J usage is TRBJ2-2; TRBD2 agrees at 7 bases. Germline CDR1 is GTSNPN and CDR2 is SVGIG (reference sequence). V gave up 3 bases and J gave up 5 bases; unmatched junction bases: 6. The CDR3 is 14 amino acids. CDR3 DNA: TGTGCCTGGAGCGGAGACGGGGGGACCGGGGAGCTGTTTTTT. Translating gives CAWSGDGGTGELFF. Supplemented by reference TRBV30 and TRBJ2-2, the full variable domain reads SQTIHQWPATLVQPVGSPLSLECTVEGTSNPNLYWYRQAAGRGLQLLFYSVGIGQISSEVPQNLSASRPQDRQFILSSKKLLLSDSGFYLCAWSGDGGTGELFFGEGSRLTVL.

The genes are TRBV3-1 and TRBJ1-1, with 7 bases fitting TRBD1. The CDR3 is 12 residues long. V shed 4 bases, J shed 14 bases, and the junction held 10 bases outside the gene matches. The germline gives CDR1 LGHDT, CDR2 YNNKEL (reference sequence). CDR3 bases: TGTGCCAGCAGCCCACGACAGGGAAGAGAGTTCTTT. Translated: CASSPRQGREFF.

The rearrangement uses TRBV27 and TRBJ1-6, with 9 bases matching TRBD1. The V gene's germline CDR1 is MNHEY and CDR2 SMNVEV (reference sequence). This CDR3 spans 17 amino acids. J gave up 11 bases and V 6 bases, and 17 bases lay outside the gene matches. CDR3 sequence: CASSPKGQGTSRPPLHF. The CDR3 bases are TGTGCCAGCAGCCCTAAGGGACAGGGAACTAGTCGTCCACCCCTCCACTTT.

This chain connects TRBV7-9 to TRBJ2-1; 10 nucleotides line up with TRBD1. The CDR3 consists of 15 residues. Germline V CDR1 and CDR2: SEHNR, FQNEAQ (reference sequence). The J segment lost 8 bases and the V segment lost 6 bases, leaving 10 bases of the junction unmatched. The CDR3 protein is CASRPWGTGDHEQFF. The CDR3 DNA sequence: TGTGCCAGCAGACCATGGGGGACAGGGGACCATGAGCAGTTCTTC.

The chain carries TRBV30 and TRBJ2-7; D is unresolved. The germline V and J ends were trimmed by 3 bases and 6 bases, with 12 bases remaining between them. Per germline, CDR1 GTSNPN and CDR2 SVGIG (reference sequence). The CDR3 runs to 12 residues. The CDR3 spells CAWSPPFSEQYF. In nucleotides, the CDR3 is TGTGCCTGGAGCCCCCCTTTCAGCGAGCAGTACTTC.

V and J are TRBV27 and TRBJ2-4; 8 bases fit TRBD2. V was clipped by 3 bases and J by 5 bases; unmatched bases: 3. This CDR3 is built from 14 residues. The germline V gene has CDR1 MNHEY and CDR2 SMNVEV (reference sequence). The CDR3 DNA sequence: TGTGCCAGCAGTTTCGGGCGGGGGGAAAACATTCAGTACTTC. Translated, it gives CASSFGRGENIQYF.

A remark on this clonotype: The DNA is omitted, as the CDR3 cannot be located on it reliably, and the CDR3 follows TCRdb's listing. The CDR3 here is CASSVAPGSIDGQGGEYF. The J gene is TRBJ2-3, the V gene TRBV9; TRBD1 was called by the table and not checked on the DNA. The CDR3 has 18 residues if both end residues are counted. Germline V CDR1 and CDR2: SGDLS, YYNGEE.

The chain combines TRBV29-1 with TRBJ2-1; tentative D call: TRBD2 (7 bases). The V end was cut by 7 bases, the J end by 8 bases, with 21 bases between. The CDR3 totals 14 residues. Germline-derived CDR1 and CDR2 are SQVTM and ANQGSEA. Here the CDR3 DNA reads TGCAGCGCGAAACTAGCGCCGGGGGCAGATGAGCAGTTCTTC. Translated, it gives CSAKLAPGADEQFF.

The genes are TRBV24-1 and TRBJ2-3; the match to TRBD2 covers 8 bases. Germline CDR1 KGHDR, CDR2 SFDVKD. CDR3 length: 13 residues. Trimming removed 9 bases from V and 3 bases from J; junction bases left unmatched: 4. The CDR3 here is CATGRGGTDTQYF. CDR3 DNA sequence: TGTGCCACCGGACGGGGGGGGACAGATACGCAGTATTTT.

This chain links TRBV7-2 with TRBJ1-2; D is undetermined. Trimming removed 3 bases at V and 4 bases at J, with 6 bases between. The germline V gene encodes CDR1 SGHTA and CDR2 FQGNSA. This CDR3 contains 12 residues. CDR3 DNA: TGTGCCAGCAGCTTTCGAAGCTATGGCTACACCTTC. It yields the protein CASSFRSYGYTF.

The gene calls are TRBV3-1 and TRBJ2-3; D not certain. V lost 4 bases, J lost 5 bases, and 7 bases lay in between. The CDR3 loop spans 12 amino acids. CDR1 and CDR2 (germline): LGHDT, YNNKEL (reference sequence). CDR3 nucleotides: TGTGCCAGCAGCCCTACTGAAGATACGCAGTATTTT. Amino acids: CASSPTEDTQYF.

The chain carries TRBV29-1 and TRBJ1-4, with D maybe TRBD1 (6 bases). Germline values: CDR1 SQVTM, CDR2 ANQGSEA. V dropped 4 bases and J dropped 7 bases, with 19 bases sitting between them. CDR3 length: 15 amino acids. CDR3 bases: TGCAGCGTTGGAACCCTACAGGGTCTGCGTGAAAAACTGTTTTTT. It is translated as CSVGTLQGLREKLFF.

V usage is TRBV2 and J usage is TRBJ1-2; D unresolved. The V gene lost 7 bases and the J gene lost 4 bases, with 13 bases spanning the gap. Germline-derived CDR1 and CDR2 are SNHLY and FYNNEI. The CDR3 spans 13 residues. In nucleotides, the CDR3 is TGTGCCAGCAATTCTGGACCTCTCTATGGCTACACCTTC. Its translation: CASNSGPLYGYTF.

This chain connects TRBV30 to TRBJ1-1; D is unclear. Germline loops: CDR1 GTSNPN, CDR2 SVGIG (reference sequence). V was clipped by 0 bases and J by 2 bases, with 10 bases between them. CDR3 length: 14 residues. CDR3 region: CAWSVVSANTEAFF. In DNA, the CDR3 is TGTGCCTGGAGTGTAGTTAGTGCAAACACTGAAGCTTTCTTT.

CDR3 region: CASRQGANNEQFF. The DNA for the CDR3 is TGTGCCAGCAGGCAGGGGGCCAACAATGAGCAGTTCTTC. This sequence joins TRBV25-1 and TRBJ2-1, with TRBD1 identical over 8 bases. From germline, CDR1 is MGHDK and CDR2 SYGVNS. V gave up 6 bases and J gave up 5 bases; unmatched junction bases: 3. The CDR3 runs 13 residues.

This sequence joins TRBV6-5 and TRBJ1-6; possibly TRBD1 for D (5 bases). The germline CDR1 and CDR2 sequences are MNHEY and SVGAGI. CDR3 length equals 15 residues. V dropped 8 bases and J dropped 9 bases, with 20 bases sitting between them. The CDR3 sequence: CASRGVRVKGSPLHF. CDR3 bases: TGTGCCAGCCGGGGGGTCAGGGTTAAGGGTTCACCCCTCCACTTT.

This chain links TRBV5-1 with TRBJ1-1; perhaps TRBD1 as D (5 bases). Germline V gene lookup returns CDR1 SGHRS and CDR2 YFSETQ. With 0 bases removed from V and 4 bases from J, the gap between germline ends came to 19 bases. This CDR3 spans 17 amino acids. In DNA form, the CDR3 reads TGCGCCAGCAGCTTGGCCCCTCCCGGGGTTAGGGGCACTGAAGCTTTCTTT. Its protein is CASSLAPPGVRGTEAFF.

DNA for the CDR3: TGTGCCAGCACAGGGACTAATCAACTCGGCGAGCAGTACTTC. Translated, it gives CASTGTNQLGEQYF. The V gene is TRBV6-1, the J gene TRBJ2-7; 7 bases map to TRBD2. Germline CDR1 reads MNHNS; CDR2 reads SASEGT. V was clipped by 7 bases and J by 6 bases; unmatched bases: 12. There are 14 residues in the CDR3.

The V call is TRBV9, the J call TRBJ2-1, with D perhaps TRBD1 or TRBD2 (5 bases each). This CDR3 has 16 residues. Trimming removed 2 bases at V and 2 bases at J, with 14 bases between. CDR1 and CDR2 from the germline V gene are SGDLS and YYNGEE. CDR3 sequence reads: CASSVGGTMTYNEQFF. In DNA form, the CDR3 reads TGTGCCAGCAGCGTTGGGGGAACTATGACCTACAATGAGCAGTTCTTC.

V gene TRBV5-8 combines with J gene TRBJ2-5; D is uncertain. V lost 4 bases and J lost 7, with 14 bases in between. This CDR3 spans 13 amino acids. Germline CDR1 SGHTS, CDR2 YDEGEE. The CDR3 spells CASSLELVGTQYF. The CDR3 DNA sequence: TGTGCCAGCAGCCTTGAACTGGTAGGGACCCAGTACTTC.

The J gene is TRBJ2-3, the V gene TRBV3-1; D gene unclear. Germline lookup yields CDR1 LGHDT and CDR2 YNNKEL (reference sequence). The V gene lost 0 bases and the J gene lost 7 bases, with 5 bases spanning the gap. The CDR3 is made up of 12 amino acids. CDR3 region: CASSQDVNTQYF. CDR3 bases: TGTGCCAGCAGCCAAGACGTAAATACGCAGTATTTT.

The V gene is TRBV12-3 or TRBV12-4, the J gene TRBJ1-2; tentative D call: TRBD1 (6 bases). V lost 3 bases, J lost 5 bases, and 10 bases lay in between. The CDR3 consists of 13 residues. In DNA form, the CDR3 reads TGTGCCAGCAGTTTTCGGGGGGCGTATGGCTACACCTTC. Translation: CASSFRGAYGYTF.

This chain joins TRBV12-3 or TRBV12-4 and TRBJ1-5; D uncertain. V was clipped by 7 bases and J by 6 bases, with 13 bases between them. The CDR3 loop spans 13 amino acids. Here the CDR3 reads CASTIHGLQPQHF. In nucleotides, the CDR3 is TGTGCCAGCACCATACATGGGCTTCAGCCCCAGCATTTT.

The chain joins TRBV4-1 to TRBJ2-4; TRBD2 might be the D (5 bases). Trimming cost V 4 bases and J 2 bases, with 18 bases left between them. The CDR3 loop spans 17 amino acids. Germline assignment: CDR1 MGHRA and CDR2 YSYEKL. CDR3 loop: CASSPEASRVTKNIQYF. For the CDR3, the DNA is TGCGCCAGCAGCCCCGAAGCTTCGAGGGTGACCAAAAACATTCAGTACTTC.

The chain joins TRBV4-3 to TRBJ2-3; weak D call: TRBD2 (6 bases). From germline, CDR1 is LGHNA and CDR2 YSLEER. The V gene lost 1 base and the J gene lost 5 bases, with 19 bases spanning the gap. CDR3 length equals 17 residues. This CDR3 is CASSQAAGKGGKDTQYF. Here the CDR3 DNA reads TGCGCCAGCAGCCAAGCGGCGGGCAAGGGCGGGAAAGATACGCAGTATTTT.